This section outlines one TCR beta chain sequence together with its context. These data are taken from a study of follicular helper T cells after annual influenza vaccination. About the research overall: For some subjects, blood spans the 2013-2014, 2014-2015 and 2015-2016 annual vaccinations.

The CDR3 spans 13 residues. Germline V gives CDR1 SEHNR, CDR2 FQNEAQ (reference sequence). With 1 base removed from V and 6 bases from J, the gap between germline ends came to 10 bases. Noted time point: 2014-2015 season, pre-vaccination. Excluded were substance abuse, HIV/AIDS, active cancer, immunomodulatory drugs and active illness. The assay was immunoSEQ multiplex PCR, and TCRdb's table has in-frame clones only and misses some. The sample carries 26,000 or so clones, about 82% recorded once. This chain connects TRBV7-9 to TRBJ2-7; D is possibly TRBD2 (7 bases). Sequences were derived from CXCR5+ CD38- circulating T follicular helper cells from blood, sampled on the day of influenza vaccination. Subset given: circulating Tfh, non-naive CD4+CXCR5+PD-1+ (ICOS+CD38+ or ICOS-CD38-). This receptor was taken from an adult who received the influenza vaccine. CDR3 coding DNA: TGTGCCAGCAGCTTAGAAGGGGGGGTCGAGCAGTACTTC. Its translation: CASSLEGGVEQYF.